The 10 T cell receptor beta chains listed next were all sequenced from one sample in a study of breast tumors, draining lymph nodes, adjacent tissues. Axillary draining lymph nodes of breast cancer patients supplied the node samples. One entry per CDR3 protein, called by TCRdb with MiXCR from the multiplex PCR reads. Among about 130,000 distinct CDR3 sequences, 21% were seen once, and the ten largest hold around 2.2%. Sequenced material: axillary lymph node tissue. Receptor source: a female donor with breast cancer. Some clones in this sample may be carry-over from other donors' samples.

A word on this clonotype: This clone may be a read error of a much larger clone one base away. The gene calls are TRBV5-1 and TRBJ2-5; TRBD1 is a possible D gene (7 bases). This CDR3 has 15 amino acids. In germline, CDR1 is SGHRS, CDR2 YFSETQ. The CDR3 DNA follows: TGCGCCAGCGGGGAGGAACAGGGGACGTCAGAGACCCAGTGCTTC. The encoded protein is CASGEEQGTSETQCF.

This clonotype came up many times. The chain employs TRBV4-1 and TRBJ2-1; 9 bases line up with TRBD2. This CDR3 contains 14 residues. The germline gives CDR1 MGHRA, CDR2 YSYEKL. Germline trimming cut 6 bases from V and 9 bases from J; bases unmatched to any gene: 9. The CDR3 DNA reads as TGCGCCAGCAGTGGGCTAGCGGGATTGGGTGAGCAGTTCTTC. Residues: CASSGLAGLGEQFF.

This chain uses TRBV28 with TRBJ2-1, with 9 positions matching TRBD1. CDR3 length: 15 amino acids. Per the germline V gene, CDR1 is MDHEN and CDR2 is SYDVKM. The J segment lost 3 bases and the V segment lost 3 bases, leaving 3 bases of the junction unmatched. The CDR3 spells CASSFGTGNYNEQFF. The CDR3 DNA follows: TGTGCCAGCAGTTTCGGGACAGGGAACTACAATGAGCAGTTCTTC.

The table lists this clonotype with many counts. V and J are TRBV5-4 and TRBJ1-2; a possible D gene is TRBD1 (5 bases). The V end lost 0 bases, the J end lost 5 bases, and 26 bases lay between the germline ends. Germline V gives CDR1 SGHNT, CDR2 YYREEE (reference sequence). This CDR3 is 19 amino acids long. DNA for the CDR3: TGTGCCAGCAGCTTGGCCCAGGTGTGGCAGAGTGGGACCGGTTATGGCTACACCTTC. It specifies CASSLAQVWQSGTGYGYTF.

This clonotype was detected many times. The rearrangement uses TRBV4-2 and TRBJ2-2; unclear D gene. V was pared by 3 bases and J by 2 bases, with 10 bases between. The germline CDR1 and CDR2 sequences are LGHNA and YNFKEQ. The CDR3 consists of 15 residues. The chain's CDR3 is CASSHPEINTGELFF. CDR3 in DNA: TGTGCCAGCAGCCATCCAGAAATTAACACCGGGGAGCTGTTTTTT.

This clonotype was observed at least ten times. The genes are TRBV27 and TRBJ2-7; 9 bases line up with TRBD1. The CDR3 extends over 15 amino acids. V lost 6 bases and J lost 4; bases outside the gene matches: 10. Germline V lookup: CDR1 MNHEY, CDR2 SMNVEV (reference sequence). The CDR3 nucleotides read TGTGCCAGCAGCCGACGGACAGGGGCTGTATACGAGCAGTACTTC. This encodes CASSRRTGAVYEQYF.

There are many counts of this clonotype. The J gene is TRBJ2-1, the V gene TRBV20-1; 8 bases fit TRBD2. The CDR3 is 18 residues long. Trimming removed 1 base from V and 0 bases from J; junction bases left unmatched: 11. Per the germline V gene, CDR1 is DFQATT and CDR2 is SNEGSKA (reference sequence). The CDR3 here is CSARVSKRELRSYNEQFF. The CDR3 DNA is TGCAGTGCTAGAGTCTCGAAGCGGGAGTTGCGCTCCTACAATGAGCAGTTCTTC.

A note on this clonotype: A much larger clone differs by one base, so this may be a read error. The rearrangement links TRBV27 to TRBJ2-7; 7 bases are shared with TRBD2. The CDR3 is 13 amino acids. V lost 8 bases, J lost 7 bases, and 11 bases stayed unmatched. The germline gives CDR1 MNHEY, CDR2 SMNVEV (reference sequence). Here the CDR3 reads CASGAWGAGEQYF. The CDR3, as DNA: TGTGCCAGCGGAGCATGGGGAGCGGGGGAGCAGTACTTC.

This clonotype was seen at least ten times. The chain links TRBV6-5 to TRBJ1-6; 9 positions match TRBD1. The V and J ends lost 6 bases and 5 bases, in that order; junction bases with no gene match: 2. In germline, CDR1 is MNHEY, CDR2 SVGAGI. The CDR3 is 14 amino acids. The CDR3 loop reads CASRGTGHNSPLHF. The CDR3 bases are TGTGCCAGCAGGGGGACAGGGCATAATTCACCCCTCCACTTT.

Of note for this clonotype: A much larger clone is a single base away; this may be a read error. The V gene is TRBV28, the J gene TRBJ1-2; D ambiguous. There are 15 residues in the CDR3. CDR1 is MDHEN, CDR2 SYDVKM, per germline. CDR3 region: CASSPLQETNHGYTF. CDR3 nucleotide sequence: TGTGCCAGCAGTCCCCTCCAGGAAACTAACCATGGCTACACCTTC.